Presented here are 3 T cell receptor beta chains from one specimen sequenced in a study of PD-1 blockade in classical Hodgkin lymphoma. Method: immunoSEQ multiplex PCR; TCRdb's copy keeps in-frame clones and lacks some. The repertoire consists of about 30,000 clones, with 88% occurring once and the leading ten covering 0.95% to 1.5%. The time point: newly diagnosed, previously untreated cHL patient sample. Negative selection with magnetic separation was used to purify CD4+ T cells from thawed PBMCs. Sequencing was done on a sample of CD4+ T cells from blood. The receptors come from a human donor with classical Hodgkin lymphoma.

J is TRBJ2-5 and V is TRBV27, with D possibly matching TRBD2 (6 bases). In germline, CDR1 is MNHEY, CDR2 SMNVEV (reference sequence). The CDR3 contains 12 residues. Trimming left V 9 bases short and J 0 bases short, with 8 bases between. This chain's CDR3 is CASWRDQETQYF. The CDR3 nucleotides read TGTGCCAGTTGGAGGGACCAAGAGACCCAGTACTTC.

The chain carries TRBV6-1 and TRBJ1-2; maybe TRBD1 (5 bases). The CDR3 has 15 residues. V gave up 6 bases and J gave up 3 bases, with 17 bases separating them. Germline V gives CDR1 MNHNS, CDR2 SASEGT. The DNA for the CDR3 is TGTGCCAGCAGGGCATTAGAGGGGAAGGACTATGGCTACACCTTC. Protein product: CASRALEGKDYGYTF.

The V call is TRBV5-4, the J call TRBJ1-1; D remains ambiguous. This CDR3 has 13 amino acids. Per the germline V gene, CDR1 is SGHNT and CDR2 is YYREEE (reference sequence). Trimming cost V 3 bases and J 3 bases, with 9 bases left between them. As DNA, the CDR3 is TGTGCCAGCAGCTCCACTAGGGACACTGAAGCTTTCTTT. Translating gives CASSSTRDTEAFF.